The 8 T cell receptor beta chains reported below all come from one sample, sequenced in a study of PD-1 blockade in classical Hodgkin lymphoma. Each patient experienced a relapse that followed autologous stem cell transplantation, and brentuximab vedotin exposure varied. Clones were read by immunoSEQ multiplex PCR, and TCRdb kept only the in-frame ones, dropping some. Altogether almost 85,000 clones are present, around 86% being singletons, with the ten largest covering under 25%. Sequencing used peripheral blood mononuclear cells (PBMCs), obtained at baseline. These receptor sequences come from a human donor with classical Hodgkin lymphoma.

The CDR3 is CASSPTSVNEQFF. As DNA, the CDR3 is TGTGCCAGCAGTCCGACTAGCGTCAATGAGCAGTTCTTC. The V gene is TRBV7-6, the J gene TRBJ2-1; 8 bases fit TRBD2. The CDR3 totals 13 residues. The J segment lost 6 bases and the V segment lost 6 bases, leaving 4 bases of the junction unmatched. Germline loops: CDR1 SGHVS, CDR2 FNYEAQ.

The chain has TRBV28 and TRBJ1-2; the D gene is possibly TRBD1 (5 bases). Germline V gene data show CDR1 as MDHEN and CDR2 as SYDVKM. V shed 6 bases and J shed 3 bases, with 14 bases lying between them. This CDR3 comprises 14 residues. The CDR3 sequence is CASRPNGGDYGYTF. CDR3 sequence (DNA): TGTGCCAGCAGGCCCAACGGGGGGGACTATGGCTACACCTTC.

This rearrangement joins TRBV6-6 to TRBJ2-1; 8 bases line up with TRBD2. CDR1 MNHNY and CDR2 SVGAGI come from the germline V gene (reference sequence). With 6 bases clipped from V and 2 bases from J, the junction kept 6 bases outside the gene matches. The length of the CDR3 is 15 residues. The chain's CDR3 is CASSSQREPYNEQFF. In nucleotides, the CDR3 is TGTGCCAGCAGCTCACAGCGGGAGCCCTACAATGAGCAGTTCTTC.

CDR3 loop: CASSFNRILPANTGELFF. CDR3 nucleotide sequence: TGTGCCAGCAGCTTTAACAGGATCCTACCCGCGAACACCGGGGAGCTGTTTTTT. The chain joins TRBV5-6 to TRBJ2-2, with a tentative D call TRBD1 (5 bases). The CDR3 runs to 18 residues. Trimming took 2 bases from V and 0 from J, leaving 17 bases between them. CDR1 and CDR2 from the germline V gene are SGHDT and YYEEEE.

V gene TRBV18 combines with J gene TRBJ2-7; TRBD2 matches 7 bases. The junction had 4 bases not matched to a gene; V was cut back by 2 bases and J by 0 bases. The germline V gene has CDR1 KGHSH and CDR2 LQKENI. The CDR3 contains 15 residues. In DNA form, the CDR3 reads TGTGCCAGCTCACCAGCTAGCGGAAGCTCCTACGAGCAGTACTTC. As protein: CASSPASGSSYEQYF.

The chain employs TRBV19 and TRBJ1-1, with D maybe TRBD1 (6 bases). Germline V lookup: CDR1 LNHDA, CDR2 SQIVND (reference sequence). The CDR3 consists of 15 residues. V lost 6 bases, J lost 0 bases, and 14 bases lay in between. The CDR3 reads CASSWTEVMNTEAFF. CDR3 in DNA: TGTGCCAGTAGCTGGACAGAGGTTATGAACACTGAAGCTTTCTTT.

The rearrangement joins TRBV11-2 to TRBJ1-1; 11 positions agree with TRBD1. V lost 5 bases, J lost 6 bases, and 11 bases stayed unmatched. The germline gives CDR1 SGHAT, CDR2 FQNNGV. This CDR3 region has 16 residues. The CDR3 spells CASSPWTGGASAEAFF. The CDR3 DNA reads TGTGCCAGCAGCCCCTGGACAGGGGGCGCGTCCGCTGAAGCTTTCTTT.

V gene TRBV5-4 combines with J gene TRBJ2-1; no definite D call. Germline CDR1 reads SGHNT; CDR2 reads YYREEE (reference sequence). This CDR3 comprises 14 residues. V dropped 2 bases and J dropped 7 bases, with 13 bases sitting between them. The CDR3 reads CASSLGLAVNEQFF. In DNA form, the CDR3 reads TGTGCCAGCAGCTTAGGGCTCGCCGTGAATGAGCAGTTCTTC.